These 23 T cell receptor beta chains were sequenced from one sample in a study of T cell repertoires in cytomegalovirus infection. In TCRdb, the reads were re-called with MiXCR into one record per CDR3 protein. The data contain approximately 750,000 distinct CDR3 sequences, approximately 40% of them singletons. The sample was PBMCs. These receptor sequences come from a human donor in good health (CMV status not recorded). Some clones in this sample may be carry-over from other donors' samples.

DNA of the CDR3: TGCAGTGCGTTATTCATGTGGGTAACTCCGAACACTGAAGCTTTCTTT. Translating it yields CSALFMWVTPNTEAFF. V gene TRBV20-1 combines with J gene TRBJ1-1; no definite D call. Trimming stripped 6 bases from V and 1 base from J, with 21 bases between. In germline, CDR1 is DFQATT, CDR2 SNEGSKA (reference sequence). This CDR3 has 16 residues.

This clonotype was seen a handful of times. CDR3 DNA: TGCGCCAGCAGCCTGGGGACTAGCGACTACGAGCAGTACTTC. Protein: CASSLGTSDYEQYF. J is TRBJ2-7 and V is TRBV5-1; 10 nucleotides line up with TRBD2. The V gene end was trimmed by 4 bases and the J gene end by 3 bases; junction bases not matched to a gene: 4. The germline gives CDR1 SGHRS, CDR2 YFSETQ. CDR3 length equals 14 residues. Full variable domain (outside the CDR3, taken from reference TRBV5-1 and TRBJ2-7): KAGVTQTPRYLIKTRGQQVTLSCSPISGHRSVSWYQQTPGQGLQFLFEYFSETQRNKGNFPGRFSGRQFSNSRSEMNVSTLELGDSALYLCASSLGTSDYEQYFGPGTRLTVT.

This clonotype turned up a few times. V is TRBV7-8 and J is TRBJ2-6; D gene unclear. Trimming stripped 2 bases from V and 0 bases from J, with 8 bases between. CDR1 SGHVS and CDR2 FQNEAQ come from the germline V gene. This CDR3 has 16 amino acids. The CDR3 here is CASSLRRNSGANVLTF. DNA of the CDR3: TGTGCCAGCAGCTTACGGCGGAACTCTGGGGCCAACGTCCTGACTTTC.

This rearrangement joins TRBV29-1 to TRBJ1-3; a weak D match, TRBD1 (6 bases). The CDR3 is 14 amino acids. V was pared by 7 bases and J by 4 bases, with 17 bases between. The germline V gene has CDR1 SQVTM and CDR2 ANQGSEA. CDR3: CSAGRDISGNTIYF. CDR3 in DNA: TGCAGCGCTGGAAGGGACATAAGCGGAAACACCATATATTTT.

This clonotype was picked up a small number of times. The DNA of the CDR3 is TGTGCCAGCGGTGAAGTAACCTACGAGCAGTACTTC. Translated: CASGEVTYEQYF. This chain connects TRBV7-9 to TRBJ2-7; D not resolved. CDR1 and CDR2 (germline): SEHNR, FQNEAQ (reference sequence). CDR3 size: 12 residues. V lost 8 bases and J 2 bases, leaving 10 bases between the germline ends.

The chain links TRBV10-3 to TRBJ2-3, with 10 nucleotides matching TRBD2. CDR3 length: 14 residues. The V segment lost 10 bases and the J segment 2 bases; nucleotides outside the gene matches: 6. Germline CDR1 is ENHRY and CDR2 is SYGVKD. CDR3 region: CATNLAGVTDTQYF. The DNA for the CDR3 is TGTGCCACCAACCTAGCGGGGGTCACAGATACGCAGTATTTT.

Note on this clonotype: One end of the junction does not line up with germline, which may come from a read error. The rearrangement links TRBV4-1 to TRBJ1-5; no reliable D call. Germline lookup yields CDR1 MGHRA and CDR2 YSYEKL. The length of the CDR3 is 15 residues. The CDR3 region is CASSQGLYRNQPPPF. In DNA form, the CDR3 reads TGCGCCAGCAGCCAAGGACTATACCGCAATCAGCCCCCTCCTTTT.

As regards this clonotype: A junction boundary mismatches the germline segment, possibly from a read error. CDR3 in amino acids: CASTIQGHYTDPPYW. Written as DNA, the CDR3 is TGTGCCAGCACTATACAGGGGCACTACACAGATCCGCCGTATTGG. V and J are TRBV7-2 and TRBJ2-3; 7 nucleotides match TRBD1. CDR1 SGHTA and CDR2 FQGNSA come from the germline V gene. The length of the CDR3 is 15 residues.

V usage is TRBV4-1 and J usage is TRBJ2-5; D may be TRBD2 (5 bases). Germline-derived CDR1 and CDR2 are MGHRA and YSYEKL. This CDR3 has 14 amino acids. With 0 bases removed from V and 2 bases from J, the gap between germline ends came to 7 bases. CDR3 DNA: TGCGCCAGCAGCCAAGAGACGGGACAAGAGACCCAGTACTTC. Translating gives CASSQETGQETQYF.

Points on this clonotype: Given the absence of the conserved phenylalanine or tryptophan at the CDR3 end, a read error is likely. The gene calls are TRBV28 and TRBJ2-2, with 9 bases lining up with TRBD2. With V trimmed by 4 bases and J by 3 bases, 6 bases remained unmatched. The CDR3 extends over 16 amino acids. Germline assignment: CDR1 MDHEN and CDR2 SYDVKM. CDR3: CASSSASGKDTGELFL. The CDR3 DNA follows: TGTGCCAGCAGTTCCGCTAGCGGGAAGGACACCGGGGAGCTGTTTTTG.

The chain carries TRBV2 and TRBJ1-4, with TRBD1 matching 7 bases. V lost 7 bases to trimming and J lost 3 bases; unmatched junction nucleotides: 8. This CDR3 has 15 amino acids. Per germline, CDR1 SNHLY and CDR2 FYNNEI. The CDR3 nucleotides are TGTGCCAGCATGAGGGGGCAGGTATCTAATGAAAAACTGTTTTTT. It codes for CASMRGQVSNEKLFF.

This chain links TRBV7-2 with TRBJ1-1; D gene unclear. Per the germline V gene, CDR1 is SGHTA and CDR2 is FQGNSA. The CDR3 is 14 amino acids. Trimming shortened V by 1 base and J by 0 bases, and 6 bases separated the two germline ends. CDR3 sequence (DNA): TGTGCCAGCAGCTTAGAGTACATGAACACTGAAGCTTTCTTT. Translated: CASSLEYMNTEAFF.

The V call is TRBV12-3 or TRBV12-4, the J call TRBJ2-7; TRBD2 aligns across 8 bases. V shed 5 bases, J shed 6 bases, and the junction held 6 bases outside the gene matches. The CDR3 extends over 13 amino acids. In DNA form, the CDR3 reads TGTGCCAGCAGTGGGGTCGGACTAGCCGAGCAGTACTTC. Amino acids: CASSGVGLAEQYF.

Only a few counts were recorded for this clonotype. The chain combines TRBV11-2 with TRBJ2-1; D possibly corresponds to TRBD2 (7 bases). Germline lookup yields CDR1 SGHAT and CDR2 FQNNGV. V gave up 5 bases and J gave up 2 bases, with 16 bases separating them. The CDR3 length is 16 residues. CDR3 loop: CASSPGALAAYNEQFF. The CDR3 DNA reads TGTGCCAGCAGCCCAGGGGCGCTAGCGGCCTACAATGAGCAGTTCTTC. The entire variable domain, with the rest obtained from reference TRBV11-2 and TRBJ2-1, is as follows: EAGVAQSPRYKIIEKRQSVAFWCNPISGHATLYWYQQILGQGPKLLIQFQNNGVVDDSQLPKDRFSAERLKGVDSTLKIQPAKLEDSAVYLCASSPGALAAYNEQFFGPGTRLTVL.

This rearrangement joins TRBV20-1 to TRBJ2-1; TRBD1 agrees at 10 bases. The germline CDR1 and CDR2 sequences are DFQATT and SNEGSKA (reference sequence). The CDR3 has 14 amino acids. V gave up 5 bases and J gave up 3 bases; unmatched junction bases: 4. The CDR3 nucleotides are TGCAGTGCTCTCCGGGACAGGGGCTACAATGAGCAGTTCTTC. Translated, it gives CSALRDRGYNEQFF.

The rearrangement joins TRBV30 to TRBJ1-1; D is uncertain. The CDR3 has 13 residues. Germline CDR1 is GTSNPN and CDR2 is SVGIG (reference sequence). V lost 4 bases and J 0 bases, leaving 9 bases between the germline ends. For the CDR3, the DNA is TGTGCCTGGAATCAACAGATGAACACTGAAGCTTTCTTT. Translating gives CAWNQQMNTEAFF.

This sequence joins TRBV20-1 and TRBJ2-7; tentatively, D is TRBD2 (5 bases). The V end lost 3 bases, the J end lost 2 bases, and 14 bases lay between the germline ends. CDR3 length equals 14 residues. CDR1 is DFQATT and CDR2 is SNEGSKA in the germline V gene (reference sequence). The CDR3 protein is CSASSESGAYEQYF. CDR3 nucleotide sequence: TGCAGTGCTAGTTCGGAGAGCGGAGCCTACGAGCAGTACTTC.

In DNA, the CDR3 is TGTGCCAGCAGTTTAGCGGGACAGACAAATCAGCCCCAGCATTTT. Its protein product is CASSLAGQTNQPQHF. V is TRBV12-3 or TRBV12-4 and J is TRBJ1-5; TRBD1 matches 7 bases. V lost 0 bases and J lost 4; bases outside the gene matches: 3. The CDR3 covers 15 residues.

The chain uses TRBV28 and TRBJ2-5; 7 nucleotides line up with TRBD1. Germline CDR1 MDHEN, CDR2 SYDVKM. The CDR3 runs 15 residues. J gave up 7 bases and V 3 bases, and 11 bases lay outside the gene matches. CDR3 in amino acids: CASSLPRGWGSTQYF. CDR3 bases: TGTGCCAGCAGTTTGCCCAGGGGGTGGGGCTCGACCCAGTACTTC.

The chain joins TRBV7-9 to TRBJ1-3; TRBD1 agrees at 8 bases. V lost 3 bases, J lost 2 bases, and 3 bases stayed unmatched. CDR3 length equals 15 residues. The germline V gene encodes CDR1 SEHNR and CDR2 FQNEAQ (reference sequence). CDR3: CASSFQGAAGNTIYF. CDR3 DNA: TGTGCCAGCAGCTTCCAGGGGGCGGCTGGAAACACCATATATTTT.

The rearrangement links TRBV15 to TRBJ2-3, with 12 bases aligning to TRBD2. CDR1 is LNHNV, CDR2 YYDKDF, per germline (reference sequence). Germline trimming cut 5 bases from V and 6 bases from J; bases unmatched to any gene: 6. The CDR3 contains 15 residues. CDR3 in amino acids: CATSPTSGGGDTQYF. The CDR3 region has the DNA TGTGCCACCAGCCCGACTAGCGGGGGTGGTGATACGCAGTATTTT.

V is TRBV25-1 and J is TRBJ2-2; D perhaps matches TRBD1 (5 bases). The CDR3 sequence is 14 residues long. V was clipped by 5 bases and J by 2 bases, with 9 bases between them. Germline assignment: CDR1 MGHDK and CDR2 SYGVNS. The CDR3, as DNA: TGTGCCAGCAGTCACGACAGAAACACCGGGGAGCTGTTTTTT. The encoded protein is CASSHDRNTGELFF.

The chain is built from TRBV7-9 and TRBJ2-7, with TRBD2 identical over 10 bases. Germline-derived CDR1 and CDR2 are SEHNR and FQNEAQ (reference sequence). The CDR3 consists of 17 residues. The junction had 11 bases not matched to a gene; V was cut back by 4 bases and J by 2 bases. CDR3 amino acids: CASSSTEAGGRPYEQYF. The CDR3 nucleotides are TGTGCCAGCAGCTCCACGGAAGCGGGAGGGCGTCCCTACGAGCAGTACTTC.